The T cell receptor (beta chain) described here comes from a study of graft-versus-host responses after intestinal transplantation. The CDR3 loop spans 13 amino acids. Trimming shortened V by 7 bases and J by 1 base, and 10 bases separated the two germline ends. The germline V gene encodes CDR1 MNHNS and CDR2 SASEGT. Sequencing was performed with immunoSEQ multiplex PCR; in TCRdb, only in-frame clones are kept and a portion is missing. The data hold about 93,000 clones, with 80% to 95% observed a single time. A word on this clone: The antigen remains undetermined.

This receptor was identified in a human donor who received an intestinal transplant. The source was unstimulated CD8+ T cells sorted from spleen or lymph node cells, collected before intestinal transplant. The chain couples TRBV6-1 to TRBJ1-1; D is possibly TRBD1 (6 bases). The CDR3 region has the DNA TGTGCCAGCATTTTGACAGGGAACACTGAAGCTTTCTTT. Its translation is CASILTGNTEAFF.